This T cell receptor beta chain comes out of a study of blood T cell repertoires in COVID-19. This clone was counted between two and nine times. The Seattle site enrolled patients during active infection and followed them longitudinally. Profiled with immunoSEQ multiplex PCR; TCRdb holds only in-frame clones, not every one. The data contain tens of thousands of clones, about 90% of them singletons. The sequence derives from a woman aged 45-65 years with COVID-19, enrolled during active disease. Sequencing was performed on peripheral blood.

The CDR3 DNA follows: TGTGCCAGCAGCTCCAGGGTCGATGAGCAGTTCTTC. The encoded protein is CASSSRVDEQFF. The chain joins TRBV11-2 to TRBJ2-1; tentative D call: TRBD1 (5 bases). Germline CDR1 is SGHAT and CDR2 is FQNNGV. This CDR3 contains 12 residues. V was clipped by 4 bases and J by 8 bases, with 9 bases between them.